Each of the 30 T cell receptor beta chains below was sequenced from the same sample in a study of OX40 agonist ivuxolimab in advanced cancers. Produced via immunoSEQ multiplex PCR; TCRdb's table is partial and in-frame only. The sample yields 60,000 to 85,000 clones, 90% seen once. Sequencing used CD4+ or CD8+ T cells sorted from blood, obtained in a trial of the OX40 agonist ivuxolimab. The receptor set was obtained from an adult with an advanced solid tumor such as melanoma, head and neck, liver or kidney cancer.

The chain carries TRBV7-2 and TRBJ2-3; 8 bases agree with TRBD2. The CDR3 contains 12 residues. CDR1 is SGHTA and CDR2 is FQGNSA in the germline V gene. V was clipped by 5 bases and J by 11 bases; unmatched bases: 6. The CDR3 protein is CASSVNRGGQYF. The CDR3 nucleotides are TGTGCCAGCAGCGTTAACCGGGGGGGGCAGTATTTT.

This chain connects TRBV7-2 to TRBJ2-3, with D possibly being TRBD1 (6 bases). CDR1 is SGHTA and CDR2 is FQGNSA in the germline V gene. This CDR3 has 16 amino acids. V was shortened by 1 base and J by 0 bases, with 11 bases between the two germline ends. The CDR3 nucleotides read TGTGCCAGCAGCTTAGTGGCAGGGACAAGCACAGATACGCAGTATTTT. This encodes CASSLVAGTSTDTQYF. The variable domain in full, completed from reference TRBV7-2 and TRBJ2-3, reads GAGVSQSPSNKVTEKGKDVELRCDPISGHTALYWYRQSLGQGLEFLIYFQGNSAPDKSGLPSDRFSAERTGGSVSTLTIQRTQQEDSAVYLCASSLVAGTSTDTQYFGPGTRLTVL.

Comments on this clone: Distinct nucleotide sequences in the sample also encode this CDR3. The CDR3 nucleotides read TGTGCCAGCAGCCCCCCCGGCACAGATACGCAGTATTTT. It encodes CASSPPGTDTQYF. The V call is TRBV6-5, the J call TRBJ2-3; D is uncertain. This CDR3 has 13 residues. In germline, CDR1 is MNHEY, CDR2 SVGAGI. Trimming stripped 6 bases from V and 1 base from J, with 8 bases between.

The CDR3 loop is CASSPAAVGYGYTF. The CDR3 nucleotides are TGTGCCAGCAGTCCGGCGGCCGTCGGCTATGGCTACACCTTC. The chain couples TRBV27 to TRBJ1-2; D unresolved. V was clipped by 5 bases and J by 4 bases, with 14 bases between them. CDR3 length: 14 residues. Germline CDR1 and CDR2: MNHEY and SMNVEV (reference sequence).

The J gene is TRBJ2-2, the V gene TRBV5-8; D remains ambiguous. V lost 1 base, J lost 0 bases, and 7 bases lay in between. Germline V lookup: CDR1 SGHTS, CDR2 YDEGEE. The length of the CDR3 is 15 residues. DNA of the CDR3: TGTGCCAGCAGCTTGCAAGGCGCGAACACCGGGGAGCTGTTTTTT. It specifies CASSLQGANTGELFF. The full variable domain, with the rest looked up from reference TRBV5-8 and TRBJ2-2, is EAGVTQSPTHLIKTRGQQATLRCSPISGHTSVYWYQQALGLGLQFLLWYDEGEERNRGNFPPRFSGRQFPNYSSELNVNALELEDSALYLCASSLQGANTGELFFGEGSRLTVL.

The chain links TRBV6-5 to TRBJ2-7; D gene ambiguous. The CDR3 length is 11 residues. V was shortened by 6 bases and J by 4 bases, with 7 bases between the two germline ends. Germline loops: CDR1 MNHEY, CDR2 SVGAGI. The CDR3 coding sequence is TGTGCCAGCAGGACGACATACGAGCAGTACTTC. This encodes CASRTTYEQYF.

V is TRBV5-1 and J is TRBJ2-2; 11 bases are a match to TRBD1. Germline V lookup: CDR1 SGHRS, CDR2 YFSETQ. With V trimmed by 5 bases and J by 3 bases, 3 bases remained unmatched. The CDR3 is made up of 15 amino acids. In DNA form, the CDR3 reads TGCGCCAGCAGGACGGGACAGGGGGACACCGGGGAGCTGTTTTTT. Protein product: CASRTGQGDTGELFF. Full variable domain (missing parts from reference TRBV5-1 and TRBJ2-2): KAGVTQTPRYLIKTRGQQVTLSCSPISGHRSVSWYQQTPGQGLQFLFEYFSETQRNKGNFPGRFSGRQFSNSRSEMNVSTLELGDSALYLCASRTGQGDTGELFFGEGSRLTVL.

CDR3 sequence (DNA): TGTGCCAGTAGCGGACAGGACAATTCACCCCTCCACTTT. Translation gives CASSGQDNSPLHF. This sequence joins TRBV19 and TRBJ1-6, with TRBD1 matching over 7 bases. Germline CDR1 and CDR2: LNHDA and SQIVND (reference sequence). Unmatched junction bases numbered 3, after V lost 6 bases and J lost 7 bases. This CDR3 has 13 amino acids.

J is TRBJ2-7 and V is TRBV7-9; D possibly corresponds to TRBD1 (6 bases). CDR3 length: 14 amino acids. The V gene's germline CDR1 is SEHNR and CDR2 FQNEAQ (reference sequence). Trimming stripped 5 bases from V and 3 bases from J, with 14 bases between. This chain's CDR3 is CASSPRTAYYEQYF. The CDR3 DNA sequence: TGTGCCAGCAGCCCGCGGACAGCCTACTACGAGCAGTACTTC. Using reference TRBV7-9 and TRBJ2-7 for the parts outside the CDR3, the full variable domain is DTGVSQNPRHKITKRGQNVTFRCDPISEHNRLYWYRQTLGQGPEFLTYFQNEAQLEKSRLLSDRFSAERPKGSFSTLEIQRTEQGDSAMYLCASSPRTAYYEQYFGPGTRLTVT.

The gene calls are TRBV19 and TRBJ1-1; TRBD1 aligns across 9 bases. Germline-derived CDR1 and CDR2 are LNHDA and SQIVND (reference sequence). The CDR3 runs to 14 residues. V shed 6 bases and J 4 bases; nucleotides not matched to a gene: 6. DNA for the CDR3: TGTGCCAGTAGGGGACAGGGCGTCGGCACTGAAGCTTTCTTT. This encodes CASRGQGVGTEAFF.

The rearrangement uses TRBV6-1 and TRBJ2-1, with 7 bases identical to TRBD1. There are 16 residues in the CDR3. J gave up 0 bases and V 3 bases, and 5 bases lay outside the gene matches. The V gene's germline CDR1 is MNHNS and CDR2 SASEGT. CDR3 protein: CASSERTGYSYNEQFF. The CDR3 DNA reads TGTGCCAGCAGTGAGCGGACAGGATACTCCTACAATGAGCAGTTCTTC.

CDR3 in amino acids: CASRSGGANYGYTF. CDR3 nucleotides: TGTGCCAGTAGATCCGGGGGGGCGAACTATGGCTACACCTTC. V usage is TRBV19 and J usage is TRBJ1-2; maybe TRBD1 (6 bases). Germline CDR1 and CDR2: LNHDA and SQIVND (reference sequence). V gave up 6 bases and J gave up 2 bases, with 13 bases separating them. The CDR3 runs 14 residues.

This chain links TRBV18 with TRBJ1-1, with 7 bases matching TRBD1. Per the germline V gene, CDR1 is KGHSH and CDR2 is LQKENI. The CDR3 covers 15 residues. V was pared by 4 bases and J by 0 bases, with 5 bases of the junction left unmatched. The CDR3 DNA sequence: TGTGCCAGCTCACTACAGGGGCTGATGAACACTGAAGCTTTCTTT. The encoded protein is CASSLQGLMNTEAFF.

The genes are TRBV5-1 and TRBJ2-7, with no clear D. Deletions cut 0 bases from V and 7 bases from J, with 14 bases between. Looked up from germline, CDR1 is SGHRS and CDR2 is YFSETQ. The CDR3 is made up of 14 amino acids. The chain's CDR3 is CASSLGGYNSEQYF. CDR3 sequence (DNA): TGCGCCAGCAGCTTGGGAGGTTATAACTCAGAGCAGTACTTC.

CDR3 bases: TGCGCCAGCAGTCCTCTAGTGGGACCTAGCACAGATACGCAGTATTTT. Translation: CASSPLVGPSTDTQYF. The chain combines TRBV5-1 with TRBJ2-3; D could derive from TRBD1 or TRBD2 (5 bases each). The length of the CDR3 is 16 residues. Trimming stripped 5 bases from V and 0 bases from J, with 16 bases between. CDR1 is SGHRS, CDR2 YFSETQ, per germline. The variable domain in full, with the rest retrieved from reference TRBV5-1 and TRBJ2-3, is KAGVTQTPRYLIKTRGQQVTLSCSPISGHRSVSWYQQTPGQGLQFLFEYFSETQRNKGNFPGRFSGRQFSNSRSEMNVSTLELGDSALYLCASSPLVGPSTDTQYFGPGTRLTVL.

V usage is TRBV19 and J usage is TRBJ1-1; possible D gene TRBD1, 6 bases. The CDR3 totals 13 residues. The germline V gene has CDR1 LNHDA and CDR2 SQIVND (reference sequence). The germline V and J ends were trimmed by 8 bases and 4 bases, with 14 bases remaining between them. CDR3 nucleotides: TGTGCCAGTCGTCGGGGAGGGGGCACTGAAGCTTTCTTT. It codes for CASRRGGGTEAFF.

The chain employs TRBV6-6 and TRBJ2-7, with unresolved D. Per germline, CDR1 MNHNY and CDR2 SVGAGI (reference sequence). The CDR3 totals 14 residues. The V and J ends lost 2 bases and 3 bases respectively, with 11 bases between them. The CDR3 region is CASSYSAGYYEQYF. CDR3 coding DNA: TGTGCCAGCAGTTACAGTGCAGGTTACTACGAGCAGTACTTC.

V and J are TRBV9 and TRBJ1-4; 12 nucleotides match TRBD1. CDR3 length: 16 residues. V lost 4 bases to trimming and J lost 4 bases; unmatched junction nucleotides: 5. Germline V lookup: CDR1 SGDLS, CDR2 YYNGEE. CDR3 amino acids: CASSRDRGQGNEKLFF. CDR3 sequence (DNA): TGTGCCAGCAGCCGGGACAGGGGGCAGGGTAATGAAAAACTGTTTTTT.

CDR3 in DNA: TGTGCCAGCAGCTTAGCGCCTCCGAGCTCCTATAATTCACCCCTCCACTTT. Translation gives CASSLAPPSSYNSPLHF. J is TRBJ1-6 and V is TRBV7-2; D gene uncertain. CDR1 and CDR2 from the germline V gene are SGHTA and FQGNSA. The CDR3 has 17 residues. Trimming removed 0 bases at V and 0 bases at J, with 9 bases between. Drawing the rest from reference TRBV7-2 and TRBJ1-6, the complete variable domain is GAGVSQSPSNKVTEKGKDVELRCDPISGHTALYWYRQSLGQGLEFLIYFQGNSAPDKSGLPSDRFSAERTGGSVSTLTIQRTQQEDSAVYLCASSLAPPSSYNSPLHFGNGTRLTVT.

The rearrangement links TRBV7-6 to TRBJ2-1; no reliable D call. The length of the CDR3 is 12 residues. Germline V CDR1 and CDR2: SGHVS, FNYEAQ. Trimming left V 2 bases short and J 7 bases short, with 6 bases between. CDR3 in amino acids: CASSLQSNEQFF. CDR3 nucleotide sequence: TGTGCCAGCAGCTTACAGTCGAATGAGCAGTTCTTC.

V gene TRBV19 combines with J gene TRBJ1-2; 9 positions match TRBD1. This CDR3 is 14 amino acids long. V dropped 5 bases and J dropped 7; count of bases not matched to a gene: 8. Germline lookup yields CDR1 LNHDA and CDR2 SQIVND (reference sequence). The CDR3 spells CASSPGTGIVGYTF. CDR3 coding DNA: TGTGCCAGTAGTCCAGGGACAGGGATTGTTGGCTACACCTTC.

The rearrangement joins TRBV7-2 to TRBJ2-2, with 8 bases lining up with TRBD2. The germline gives CDR1 SGHTA, CDR2 FQGNSA. V trimming: 1 base; J trimming: 6 bases; junction bases outside the gene matches: 13. The CDR3 sequence is 18 residues long. For the CDR3, the DNA is TGTGCCAGCAGCTTAGTTCACCAGCGGGAGATCCAGCCCGGGGAGCTGTTTTTT. Protein: CASSLVHQREIQPGELFF. The full variable domain, in which reference TRBV7-2 and TRBJ2-2 provide the parts outside the CDR3, is GAGVSQSPSNKVTEKGKDVELRCDPISGHTALYWYRQSLGQGLEFLIYFQGNSAPDKSGLPSDRFSAERTGGSVSTLTIQRTQQEDSAVYLCASSLVHQREIQPGELFFGEGSRLTVL.

The gene calls are TRBV28 and TRBJ2-1, with TRBD1 matching 11 bases. Germline V CDR1 and CDR2: MDHEN, SYDVKM. The CDR3 length is 16 residues. The ends lost 5 bases at V and 8 bases at J; junction bases unmatched: 11. The CDR3: CASSPPGTGGFDEQFF. DNA for the CDR3: TGTGCCAGCAGTCCCCCCGGGACAGGGGGATTCGATGAGCAGTTCTTC.

This rearrangement joins TRBV7-3 to TRBJ2-3, with D possibly called TRBD1 or TRBD2 (6 bases each). Germline V gene data show CDR1 as SGHTA and CDR2 as FQGTGA. Trimming cost V 6 bases and J 5 bases, with 12 bases left between them. The CDR3 runs to 13 residues. The CDR3 spells CASSRGTLDTQYF. The CDR3 DNA reads TGTGCCAGCAGTCGGGGGACACTAGATACGCAGTATTTT. The whole variable domain, filled in from reference TRBV7-3 and TRBJ2-3, reads GAGVSQTPSNKVTEKGKYVELRCDPISGHTALYWYRQSLGQGPEFLIYFQGTGAADDSGLPNDRFFAVRPEGSVSTLKIQRTERGDSAVYLCASSRGTLDTQYFGPGTRLTVL.

This clone appeared a single time. The chain joins TRBV2 to TRBJ1-5, with D unresolved. Germline V gene lookup returns CDR1 SNHLY and CDR2 FYNNEI. This CDR3 is built from 13 residues. Trimming shortened V by 8 bases and J by 8 bases, and 16 bases separated the two germline ends. The DNA for the CDR3 is TGTGCCAGCCGGACCGCTCAATTTGAGCCCCAGCATTTT. Translating it yields CASRTAQFEPQHF.

The chain has TRBV5-4 and TRBJ2-1, with 13 nucleotides matching TRBD2. The trim removed 4 bases at V and 10 bases at J, leaving 8 bases unmatched. In germline, CDR1 is SGHNT, CDR2 YYREEE (reference sequence). CDR3 size: 15 residues. The CDR3 DNA follows: TGTGCCAGCAGCGATCGGACTAGCGGGAGTGGGGAGCAGTTCTTC. This codes for CASSDRTSGSGEQFF.

The chain links TRBV5-1 to TRBJ2-1; D gene unclear. The CDR3 is 16 amino acids. In germline, CDR1 is SGHRS, CDR2 YFSETQ. The V end was cut by 0 bases, the J end by 2 bases, with 12 bases between. The CDR3: CASSLESFGTYNEQFF. In DNA, the CDR3 is TGCGCCAGCAGCTTGGAATCTTTTGGGACCTACAATGAGCAGTTCTTC.

The rearrangement links TRBV5-1 to TRBJ2-1, with 7 bases identical to TRBD1. Losses at the gene ends were 4 bases for V and 5 bases for J; bases not matched to a gene: 12. Germline V gives CDR1 SGHRS, CDR2 YFSETQ. The CDR3 consists of 16 residues. The CDR3 loop reads CASSPRGGQRNNEQFF. CDR3 DNA sequence: TGCGCCAGCAGCCCCAGAGGGGGACAGCGCAACAATGAGCAGTTCTTC.

This clone was detected once. The genes are TRBV2 and TRBJ1-3; D call uncertain. The CDR3 is 16 residues long. Germline V CDR1 and CDR2: SNHLY, FYNNEI. V was shortened by 1 base and J by 0 bases, with 10 bases between the two germline ends. CDR3 region: CASSEGLGNSGNTIYF. The CDR3 DNA reads as TGTGCCAGCAGTGAAGGGCTGGGGAACTCTGGAAACACCATATATTTT.

The chain uses TRBV11-1 and TRBJ2-1; D is undetermined. V lost 5 bases and J lost 6, with 17 bases in between. The CDR3 spans 15 residues. Germline CDR1 reads SGHAT; CDR2 reads FQDESV (reference sequence). CDR3 region: CASSPPPSESNEQFF. CDR3 in DNA: TGTGCCAGCAGCCCCCCTCCAAGCGAGTCCAATGAGCAGTTCTTC.